This entry describes one TCR beta chain. These data originate in a study of regulatory T cells in long-lasting Graves disease. The germline V gene has CDR1 LNHNV and CDR2 YYDKDF (reference sequence). This CDR3 is 18 amino acids long. V was clipped by 4 bases and J by 0 bases, with 19 bases between them. Described time point: newly diagnosed GD, antithyroid drugs for less than 3 months. From RNA extracted from PBMCs, the TCR library was made. The TCR beta library used iRepertoire HTBI primers with Arm-PCR amplification of CDR3. Methods used by the authors: Taken together, the samples had fewer than 65 TRBV and approximately 15 TRBJ segments identified. Each CDR3 protein is one row after TCRdb ran MiXCR on the multiplex PCR reads. TCRdb, rather than the study authors, made the V and J calls. The sample has a few hundred thousand distinct CDR3 sequences, around 15% seen once; the top ten hold under 20%.

In addition, the sample was reused for a study of T cells in Graves' hyperthyroidism and ophthalmopathy.

This chain joins TRBV15 and TRBJ2-1, with a weak D call TRBD1 (5 bases). Sequencing was performed on peripheral blood mononuclear cells (PBMCs), taken at new diagnosis, from a patient treated with antithyroid drugs. The receptor was isolated from a woman aged 45-59 years with Graves disease. The CDR3 DNA follows: TGTGCCACCAGCAATCAGGGAAGCCTTGATAGCTCCTACAATGAGCAGTTCTTC. Its protein is CATSNQGSLDSSYNEQFF. Variable domain in full (rest from reference TRBV15 and TRBJ2-1): DAMVIQNPRYQVTQFGKPVTLSCSQTLNHNVMYWYQQKSSQAPKLLFHYYDKDFNNEADTPDNFQSRRPNTSFCFLDIRSPGLGDTAMYLCATSNQGSLDSSYNEQFFGPGTRLTVL.